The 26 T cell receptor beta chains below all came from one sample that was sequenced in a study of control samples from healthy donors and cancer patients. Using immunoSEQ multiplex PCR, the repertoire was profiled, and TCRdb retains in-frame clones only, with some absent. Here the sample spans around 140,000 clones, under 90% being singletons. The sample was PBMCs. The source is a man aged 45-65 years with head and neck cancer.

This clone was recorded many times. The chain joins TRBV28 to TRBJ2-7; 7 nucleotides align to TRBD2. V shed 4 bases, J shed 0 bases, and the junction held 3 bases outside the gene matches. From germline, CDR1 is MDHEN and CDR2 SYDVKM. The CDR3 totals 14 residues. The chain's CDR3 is CASSSGGSSYEQYF. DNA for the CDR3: TGTGCCAGCAGTTCTGGCGGGAGCTCCTACGAGCAGTACTTC.

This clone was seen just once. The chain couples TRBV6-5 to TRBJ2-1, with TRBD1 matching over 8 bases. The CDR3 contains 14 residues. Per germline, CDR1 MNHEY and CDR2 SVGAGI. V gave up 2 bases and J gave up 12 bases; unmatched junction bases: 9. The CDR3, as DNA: TGTGCCAGCAGTTACCGTGAACAGGGGGTAGGGCAGTTCTTC. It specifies CASSYREQGVGQFF.

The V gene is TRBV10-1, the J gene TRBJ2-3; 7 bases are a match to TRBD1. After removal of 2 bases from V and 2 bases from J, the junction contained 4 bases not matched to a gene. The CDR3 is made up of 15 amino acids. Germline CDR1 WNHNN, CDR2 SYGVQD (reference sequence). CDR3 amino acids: CASSETGADTDTQYF. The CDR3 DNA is TGCGCCAGCAGTGAGACAGGGGCCGACACAGATACGCAGTATTTT.

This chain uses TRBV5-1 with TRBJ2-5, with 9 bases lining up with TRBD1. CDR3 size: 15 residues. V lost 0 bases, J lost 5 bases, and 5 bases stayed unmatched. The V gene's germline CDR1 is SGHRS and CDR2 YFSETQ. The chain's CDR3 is CASSLGTGTGETQYF. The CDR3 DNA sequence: TGCGCCAGCAGCTTGGGAACCGGGACAGGGGAGACCCAGTACTTC. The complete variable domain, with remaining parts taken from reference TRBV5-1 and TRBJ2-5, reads KAGVTQTPRYLIKTRGQQVTLSCSPISGHRSVSWYQQTPGQGLQFLFEYFSETQRNKGNFPGRFSGRQFSNSRSEMNVSTLELGDSALYLCASSLGTGTGETQYFGPGTRLLVL.

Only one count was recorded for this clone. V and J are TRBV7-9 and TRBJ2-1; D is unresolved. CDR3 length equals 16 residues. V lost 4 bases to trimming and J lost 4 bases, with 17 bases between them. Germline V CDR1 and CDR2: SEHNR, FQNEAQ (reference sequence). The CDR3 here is CASSSPRAEAYNEQFF. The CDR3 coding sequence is TGTGCCAGCAGCTCCCCTCGGGCAGAGGCTTACAATGAGCAGTTCTTC.

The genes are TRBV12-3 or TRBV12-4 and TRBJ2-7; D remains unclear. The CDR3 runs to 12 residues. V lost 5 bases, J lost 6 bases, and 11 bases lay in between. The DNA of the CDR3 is TGTGCCAGCAGTGGCCTAGACATCGAGCAGTACTTC. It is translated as CASSGLDIEQYF.

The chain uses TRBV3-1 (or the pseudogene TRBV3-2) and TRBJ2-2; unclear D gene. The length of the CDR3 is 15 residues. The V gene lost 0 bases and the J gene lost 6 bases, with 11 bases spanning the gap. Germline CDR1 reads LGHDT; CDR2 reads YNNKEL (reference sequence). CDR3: CASSQDINLPGELFF. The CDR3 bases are TGTGCCAGCAGCCAAGATATAAATCTACCCGGGGAGCTGTTTTTT.

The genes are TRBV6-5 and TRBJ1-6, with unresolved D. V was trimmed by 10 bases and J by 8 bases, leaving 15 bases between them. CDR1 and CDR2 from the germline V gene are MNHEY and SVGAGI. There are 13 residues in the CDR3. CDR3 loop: CATYADIYSPLHF. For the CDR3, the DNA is TGTGCCACATACGCGGATATATATTCACCCCTCCACTTT.

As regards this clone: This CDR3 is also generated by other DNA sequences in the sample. The CDR3 DNA reads TGTGCCAGCAGCTGGGGGGGAGACAGATACGAGCAGTACTTC. It yields the protein CASSWGGDRYEQYF. V gene TRBV27 combines with J gene TRBJ2-7; TRBD2 aligns across 7 bases. This CDR3 has 14 residues. V was pared by 6 bases and J by 4 bases, with 9 bases of the junction left unmatched. Looked up from germline, CDR1 is MNHEY and CDR2 is SMNVEV (reference sequence).

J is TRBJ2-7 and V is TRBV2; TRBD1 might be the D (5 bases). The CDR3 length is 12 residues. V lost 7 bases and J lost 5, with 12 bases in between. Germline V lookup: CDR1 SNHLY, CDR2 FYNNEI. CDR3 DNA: TGTGCCAGCACCCTAGACAGAGACGAGCAGTACTTC. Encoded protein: CASTLDRDEQYF.

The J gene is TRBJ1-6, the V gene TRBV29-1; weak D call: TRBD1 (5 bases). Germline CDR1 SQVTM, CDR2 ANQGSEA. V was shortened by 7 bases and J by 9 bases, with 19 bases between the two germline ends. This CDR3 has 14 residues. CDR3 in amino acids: CSAPPSTASSPLHF. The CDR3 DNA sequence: TGCAGCGCCCCCCCCTCGACAGCAAGTTCACCCCTCCACTTT.

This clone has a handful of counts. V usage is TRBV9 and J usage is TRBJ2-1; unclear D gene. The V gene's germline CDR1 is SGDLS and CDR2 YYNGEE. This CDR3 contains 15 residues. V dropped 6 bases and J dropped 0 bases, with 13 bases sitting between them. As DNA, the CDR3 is TGTGCCAGCACCCGAATGCCTGACTCCTACAATGAGCAGTTCTTC. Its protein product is CASTRMPDSYNEQFF.

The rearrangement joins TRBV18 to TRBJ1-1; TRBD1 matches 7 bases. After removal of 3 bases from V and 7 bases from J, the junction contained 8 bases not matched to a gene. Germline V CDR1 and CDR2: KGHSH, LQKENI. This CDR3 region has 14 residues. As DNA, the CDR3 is TGTGCCAGCTCACCGGTACAGGGGAGGGGTGAAGCTTTCTTT. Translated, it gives CASSPVQGRGEAFF.

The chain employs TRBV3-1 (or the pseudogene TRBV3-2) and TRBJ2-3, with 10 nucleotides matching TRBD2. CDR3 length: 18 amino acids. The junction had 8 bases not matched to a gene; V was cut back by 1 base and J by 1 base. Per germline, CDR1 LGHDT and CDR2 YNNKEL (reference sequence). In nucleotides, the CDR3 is TGTGCCAGCAGCCAAGCGCTAGGCACTAGCGGGGGCACAGATACGCAGTATTTT. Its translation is CASSQALGTSGGTDTQYF.

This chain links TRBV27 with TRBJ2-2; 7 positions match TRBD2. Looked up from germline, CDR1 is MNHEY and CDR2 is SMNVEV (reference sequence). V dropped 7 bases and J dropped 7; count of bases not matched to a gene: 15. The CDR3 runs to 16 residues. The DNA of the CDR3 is TGTGCCAGCACCCGAGGCGGGAGCCGACCGTTCGGGGAGCTGTTTTTT. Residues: CASTRGGSRPFGELFF.

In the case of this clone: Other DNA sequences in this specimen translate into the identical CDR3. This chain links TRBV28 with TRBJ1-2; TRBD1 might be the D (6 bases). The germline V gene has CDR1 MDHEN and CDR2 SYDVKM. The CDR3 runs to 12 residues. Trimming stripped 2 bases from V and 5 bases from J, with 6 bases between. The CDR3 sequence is CASSLQGYGYTF. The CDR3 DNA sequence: TGTGCCAGCAGTTTACAGGGGTATGGCTACACCTTC.

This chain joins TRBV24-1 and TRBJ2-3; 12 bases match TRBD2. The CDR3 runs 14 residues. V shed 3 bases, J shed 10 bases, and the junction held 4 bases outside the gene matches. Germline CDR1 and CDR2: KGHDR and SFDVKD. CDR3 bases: TGTGCCACCAGTGATCCCGGGACTAGCGGGCCGCAGTATTTT. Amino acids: CATSDPGTSGPQYF.

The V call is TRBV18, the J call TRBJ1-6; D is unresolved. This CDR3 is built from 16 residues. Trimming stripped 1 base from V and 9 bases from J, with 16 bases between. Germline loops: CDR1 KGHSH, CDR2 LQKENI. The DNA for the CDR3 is TGTGCCAGCTCACCACGGACTCCCGGTGGTAGTTCACCCCTCCACTTT. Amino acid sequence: CASSPRTPGGSSPLHF.

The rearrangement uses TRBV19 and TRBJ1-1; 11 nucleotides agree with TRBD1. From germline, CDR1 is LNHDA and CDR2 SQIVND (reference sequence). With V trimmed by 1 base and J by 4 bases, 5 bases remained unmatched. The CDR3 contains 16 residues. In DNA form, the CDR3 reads TGTGCCAGTAGTATAGGGGGGGACAGGGGGACCACTGAAGCTTTCTTT. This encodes CASSIGGDRGTTEAFF.

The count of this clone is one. In nucleotides, the CDR3 is TGTGCCAGCAGCTTACGTGGGGGGCGTTTCGAAAAACTGTTTTTT. Translation gives CASSLRGGRFEKLFF. The chain carries TRBV11-2 and TRBJ1-4, with D tentatively TRBD1 (6 bases). The length of the CDR3 is 15 residues. Trimming stripped 2 bases from V and 8 bases from J, with 15 bases between. Germline CDR1 SGHAT, CDR2 FQNNGV.

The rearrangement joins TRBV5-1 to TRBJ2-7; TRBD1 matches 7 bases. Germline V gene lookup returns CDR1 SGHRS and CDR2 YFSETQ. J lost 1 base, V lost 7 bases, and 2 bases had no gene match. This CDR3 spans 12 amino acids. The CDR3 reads CASGQDSYEQYF. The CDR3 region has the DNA TGCGCCAGCGGACAGGATTCCTACGAGCAGTACTTC.

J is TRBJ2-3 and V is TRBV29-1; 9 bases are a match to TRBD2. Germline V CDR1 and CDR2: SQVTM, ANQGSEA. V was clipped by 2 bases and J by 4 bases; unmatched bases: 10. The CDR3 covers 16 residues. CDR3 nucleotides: TGCAGCGTTGAAAGGCCGTTTAGCGGGAGAGCAGATACGCAGTATTTT. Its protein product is CSVERPFSGRADTQYF.

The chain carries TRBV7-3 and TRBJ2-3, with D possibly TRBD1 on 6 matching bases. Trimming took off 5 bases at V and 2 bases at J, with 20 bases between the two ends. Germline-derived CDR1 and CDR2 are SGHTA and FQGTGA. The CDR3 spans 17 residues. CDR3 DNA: TGTGCCAGCAGCGCCGTGAGCCGGGGACACAACACAGATACGCAGTATTTT. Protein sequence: CASSAVSRGHNTDTQYF.

The CDR3 reads CATSRGADTEAFF. CDR3 nucleotide sequence: TGTGCCACCAGCAGGGGGGCGGACACTGAAGCTTTCTTT. This rearrangement joins TRBV15 to TRBJ1-1; TRBD1 is a possible D gene (6 bases). CDR3 size: 13 residues. Trimming removed 3 bases from V and 3 bases from J, with 8 bases in between. CDR1 is LNHNV and CDR2 is YYDKDF in the germline V gene (reference sequence).

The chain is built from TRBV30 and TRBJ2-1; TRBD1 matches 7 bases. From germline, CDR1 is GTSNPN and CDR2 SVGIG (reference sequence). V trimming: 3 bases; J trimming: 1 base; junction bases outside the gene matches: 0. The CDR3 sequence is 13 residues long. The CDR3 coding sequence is TGTGCCTGGAGGGGACAGTCCTACAATGAGCAGTTCTTC. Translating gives CAWRGQSYNEQFF.

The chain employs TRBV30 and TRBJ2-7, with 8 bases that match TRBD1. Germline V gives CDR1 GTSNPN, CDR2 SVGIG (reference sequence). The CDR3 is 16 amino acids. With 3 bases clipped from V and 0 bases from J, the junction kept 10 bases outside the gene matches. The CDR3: CAWSAPGDRYSYEQYF. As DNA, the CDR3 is TGTGCCTGGAGCGCACCCGGGGACAGGTACTCCTACGAGCAGTACTTC.